This T cell receptor beta chain was sequenced for a study of radiation and T cells in renal cell carcinoma. Study conclusions and caveats: Without pretreatment biopsies, baseline tumor clonotype presence was undetermined. From baseline, blood top tumor clonotypes peaked at 2 weeks post-radiation.

The time point: baseline pretreatment blood. The treatment: 15 Gy SBRT to primary tumor, nephrectomy 4 weeks later. Serial blood draws occurred at baseline and 2 and 4 weeks post-SBRT. As for this clone: Its antigen is undetermined.

Clones were read by immunoSEQ multiplex PCR, and TCRdb kept only the in-frame ones, dropping some. The sample contains 140,000 to 150,000 clones, about 88% of which appear only once. The source of this sequence is a woman between 65 and 79 years old with renal cell carcinoma. This material consisted of blood, taken from a patient whose treatment included radiotherapy and nephrectomy.

CDR3 in amino acids: CASSLGRGVKNSPLHF. The CDR3, as DNA: TGTGCCAGCAGCTTAGGCAGGGGCGTGAAAAATTCACCCCTCCACTTT. This chain connects TRBV11-3 to TRBJ1-6, with a tentative D call TRBD1 (6 bases). CDR1 is SGHNT, CDR2 YENEEA, per germline. Trimming took off 1 base at V and 7 bases at J, with 14 bases between the two ends. The CDR3 is 16 amino acids.